The text below deals with one T cell receptor (beta chain). The table came from immunoSEQ multiplex PCR; TCRdb's copy has only in-frame clones and leaves some out. This sample yields about 210,000 clones, of which more than 80% are seen a single time; 1.2% belongs to the top ten. With 2 bases clipped from V and 0 bases from J, the junction kept 10 bases outside the gene matches. Germline V CDR1 and CDR2: GTSNPN, SVGIG (reference sequence). This CDR3 is 18 amino acids long. These data belong to a study of blood T cell repertoires in COVID-19. The sequenced sample was PBMCs or T cells enriched from blood (not recorded which). This TCR was recovered from a man aged 25 to 40 who had recovered from COVID-19. The V call is TRBV30, the J call TRBJ2-3; 11 nucleotides line up with TRBD2. The CDR3 reads CAWSPPYRLAGSTDTQYF. CDR3 bases: TGTGCCTGGAGTCCCCCATACCGACTAGCGGGGAGCACAGATACGCAGTATTTT.